The clone carrying this TCR beta chain showed up just once. The CDR3 runs 14 residues. V was pared by 5 bases and J by 3 bases, with 10 bases between. CDR1 and CDR2 (germline): SGHAT, FQNNGV. Under the authors' procedure: Quantification of nucleated cells was approximated via reference gene primer amplification. The method was immunoSEQ multiplex PCR; TCRdb's version includes in-frame clones alone and lacks a portion of them. From that table come the V and J calls and clone size; the DNA was used to work out D and trimming. The repertoire holds fewer than 300,000 clones, with 83% as singletons. The data originate from a study of blood T cell repertoires in COVID-19. Across the whole study: Samples of COVID-19 (acute and convalescent) were obtained from the United States, Italy and Spain. PBMCs, B-cell-depleted T cells, or T cells were the source of the cDNA or gDNA that made up the material.

The gene calls are TRBV11-2 and TRBJ2-2; possibly TRBD2 for D (6 bases). The clonotype comes from a woman between 50 and 59 years old who had recovered from COVID-19. The sequenced sample consisted of peripheral blood. CDR3 sequence (DNA): TGTGCCAGCAGCGTGGGGAGGTACACCGGGGAGCTGTTTTTT. Encoded protein: CASSVGRYTGELFF.